This TCR beta chain was captured in a study of T cell repertoires in cytomegalovirus infection. Study background: Signatures in public TCR beta sequences pointed to both CMV infection and matching HLA type.

One entry per CDR3 protein results from TCRdb running MiXCR on the reads. The data contain roughly 300,000 distinct CDR3 sequences, over 7.5% of them singletons. V dropped 4 bases and J dropped 7; count of bases not matched to a gene: 15. Germline CDR1 reads MDHEN; CDR2 reads SYDVKM. The CDR3 totals 16 residues. Regarding the study as a whole: Carriage of CMV together with the relevant HLA was identifiable through cumulative public TCR beta family frequency.

Notes on this clonotype: Its antigen is undetermined.

The origin of this receptor is a human donor in good health (CMV status not recorded). Some clones in this sample may be carry-over from other donors' samples. The chain uses TRBV28 and TRBJ1-2, with 7 positions matching TRBD1. Sequenced sample: PBMCs. CDR3 loop: CASSSHRTGSIGGYTF. CDR3 DNA: TGTGCCAGCAGTTCCCACCGGACAGGAAGTATAGGTGGCTACACCTTC.